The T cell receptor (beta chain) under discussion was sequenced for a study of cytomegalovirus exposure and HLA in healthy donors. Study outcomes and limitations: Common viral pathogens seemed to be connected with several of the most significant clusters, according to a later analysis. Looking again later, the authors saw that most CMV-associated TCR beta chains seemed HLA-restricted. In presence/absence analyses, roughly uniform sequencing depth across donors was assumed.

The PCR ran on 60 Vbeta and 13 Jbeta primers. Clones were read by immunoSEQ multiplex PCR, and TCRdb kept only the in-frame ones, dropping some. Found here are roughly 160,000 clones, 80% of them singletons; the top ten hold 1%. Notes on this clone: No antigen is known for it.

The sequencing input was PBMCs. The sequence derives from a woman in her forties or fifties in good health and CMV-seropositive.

CDR3 sequence reads: CASSFSPSNTGELFF. The CDR3 DNA reads TGCGCCAGCAGCTTTTCCCCGTCGAACACCGGGGAGCTGTTTTTT. The chain links TRBV5-1 to TRBJ2-2, with D uncertain. CDR3 length equals 15 residues. CDR1 and CDR2 from the germline V gene are SGHRS and YFSETQ. V dropped 2 bases and J dropped 0 bases, with 8 bases sitting between them.